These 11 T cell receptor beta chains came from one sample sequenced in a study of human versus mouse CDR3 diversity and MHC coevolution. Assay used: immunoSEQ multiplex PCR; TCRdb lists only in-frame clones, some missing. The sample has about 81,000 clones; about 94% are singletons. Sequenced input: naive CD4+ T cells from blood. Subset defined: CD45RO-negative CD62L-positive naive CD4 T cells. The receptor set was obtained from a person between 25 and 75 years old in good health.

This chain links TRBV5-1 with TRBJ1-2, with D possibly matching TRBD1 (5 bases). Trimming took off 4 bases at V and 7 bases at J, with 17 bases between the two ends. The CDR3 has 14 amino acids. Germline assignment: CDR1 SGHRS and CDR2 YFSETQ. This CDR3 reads CASSPRQGAVGYTF. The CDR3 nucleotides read TGCGCCAGCAGCCCCCGGCAGGGCGCTGTTGGCTACACCTTC.

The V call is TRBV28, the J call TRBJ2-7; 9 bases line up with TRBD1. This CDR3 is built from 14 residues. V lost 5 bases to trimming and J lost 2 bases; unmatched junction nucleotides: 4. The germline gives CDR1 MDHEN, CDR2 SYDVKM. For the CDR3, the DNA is TGTGCCAGCAGTCCGGGACAGGGTCCCTACGAGCAGTACTTC. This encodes CASSPGQGPYEQYF.

CDR3 sequence (DNA): TGTGCCGGGGGTACAGGGGATAAGCAGCCCCAGCATTTT. Residues: CAGGTGDKQPQHF. The chain has TRBV30 and TRBJ1-5; 7 positions match TRBD1. Germline loops: CDR1 GTSNPN, CDR2 SVGIG (reference sequence). Trimming cost V 8 bases and J 7 bases; bases outside gene matches: 11. The CDR3 consists of 13 residues.

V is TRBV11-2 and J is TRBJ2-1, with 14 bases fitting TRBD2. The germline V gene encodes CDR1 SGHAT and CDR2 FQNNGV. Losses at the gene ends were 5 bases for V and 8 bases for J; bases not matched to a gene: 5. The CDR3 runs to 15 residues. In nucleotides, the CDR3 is TGTGCCAGCAGCCTAAGACTAGCGGGAGGGTATGAGCAGTTCTTC. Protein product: CASSLRLAGGYEQFF.

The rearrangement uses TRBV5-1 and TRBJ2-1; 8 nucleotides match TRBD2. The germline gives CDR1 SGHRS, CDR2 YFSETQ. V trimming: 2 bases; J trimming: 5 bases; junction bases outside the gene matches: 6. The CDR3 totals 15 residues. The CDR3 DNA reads TGCGCCAGCAGCTTAAATCCCGGGGGGGACAATGAGCAGTTCTTC. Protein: CASSLNPGGDNEQFF.

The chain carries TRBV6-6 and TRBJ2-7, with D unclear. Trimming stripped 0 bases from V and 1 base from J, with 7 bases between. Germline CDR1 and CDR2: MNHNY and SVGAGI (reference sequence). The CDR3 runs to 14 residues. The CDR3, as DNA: TGTGCCAGCAGTTACTCTCATGAGTCCTACGAGCAGTACTTC. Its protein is CASSYSHESYEQYF.

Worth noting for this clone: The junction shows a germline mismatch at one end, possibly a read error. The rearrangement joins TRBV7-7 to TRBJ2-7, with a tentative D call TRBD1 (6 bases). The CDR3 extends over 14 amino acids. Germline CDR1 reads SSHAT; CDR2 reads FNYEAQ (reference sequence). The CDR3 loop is CASSLDRNSYEQYF. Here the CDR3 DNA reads TGTGCTAGCAGCTTAGACAGGAACTCCTACGAGCAGTACTTC. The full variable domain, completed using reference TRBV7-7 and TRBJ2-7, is GAGVSQSPRYKVTKRGQDVTLRCDPISSHATLYWYQQALGQGPEFLTYFNYEAQPDKSGLPSDRFSAERPEGSISTLTIQRTEQRDSAMYRCASSLDRNSYEQYFGPGTRLTVT.

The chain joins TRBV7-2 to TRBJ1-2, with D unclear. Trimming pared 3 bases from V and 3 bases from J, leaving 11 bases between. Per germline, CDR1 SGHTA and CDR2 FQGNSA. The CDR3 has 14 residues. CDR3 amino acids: CASSFMGSYYGYTF. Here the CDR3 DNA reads TGTGCCAGCAGCTTCATGGGCTCTTACTATGGCTACACCTTC.

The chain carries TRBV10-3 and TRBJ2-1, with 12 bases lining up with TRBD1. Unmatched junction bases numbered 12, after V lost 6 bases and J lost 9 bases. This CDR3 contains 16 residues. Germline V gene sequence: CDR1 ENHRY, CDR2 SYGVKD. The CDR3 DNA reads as TGTGCCATCAGCGTTACCGGGACAGGGGGCATGGGTGAGCAGTTCTTC. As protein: CAISVTGTGGMGEQFF.

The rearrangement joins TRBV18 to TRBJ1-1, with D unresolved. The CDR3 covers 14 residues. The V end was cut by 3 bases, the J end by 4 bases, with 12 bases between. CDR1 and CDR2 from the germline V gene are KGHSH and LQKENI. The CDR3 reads CASSPIQEGTEAFF. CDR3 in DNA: TGTGCCAGCTCACCTATCCAGGAGGGCACTGAAGCTTTCTTT. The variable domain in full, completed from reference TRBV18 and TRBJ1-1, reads NAGVMQNPRHLVRRRGQEARLRCSPMKGHSHVYWYRQLPEEGLKFMVYLQKENIIDESGMPKERFSAEFPKEGPSILRIQQVVRGDSAAYFCASSPIQEGTEAFFGQGTRLTVV.

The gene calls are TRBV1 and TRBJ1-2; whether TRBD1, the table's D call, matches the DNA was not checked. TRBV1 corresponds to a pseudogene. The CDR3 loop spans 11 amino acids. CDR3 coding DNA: TGCACCAGCGACGAAACAGGGAGCTACACCTTC. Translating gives CTSDETGSYTF.